This TCR beta chain was sequenced in a study of T cells in Graves' hyperthyroidism and ophthalmopathy. It was RNA transcripts that yielded the amplified TCR beta CDR3 regions. During a first-round RT-PCR of the TCR CDR3, the HTBI primer set was used. Via MiXCR, TCRdb re-called the multiplex PCR reads, giving one row per CDR3 protein. The profile covers 300,000 to 450,000 distinct CDR3 sequences, with roughly 14% appearing a single time and 25% to 35% taken by the ten largest. V lost 0 bases and J lost 11, with 14 bases in between. Germline V gene lookup returns CDR1 GTSNPN and CDR2 SVGIG (reference sequence). This CDR3 comprises 14 residues.

J is TRBJ1-6 and V is TRBV30; D might be TRBD1 (5 bases). Sequenced material: blood. The receptor's source is a woman aged 18-29 years with Graves' hyperthyroidism that later progressed to Graves' ophthalmopathy. The CDR3 bases are TGTGCCTGGAGTGTACGGGGCAGAAATCCACCCCTCCACTTT. It specifies CAWSVRGRNPPLHF.